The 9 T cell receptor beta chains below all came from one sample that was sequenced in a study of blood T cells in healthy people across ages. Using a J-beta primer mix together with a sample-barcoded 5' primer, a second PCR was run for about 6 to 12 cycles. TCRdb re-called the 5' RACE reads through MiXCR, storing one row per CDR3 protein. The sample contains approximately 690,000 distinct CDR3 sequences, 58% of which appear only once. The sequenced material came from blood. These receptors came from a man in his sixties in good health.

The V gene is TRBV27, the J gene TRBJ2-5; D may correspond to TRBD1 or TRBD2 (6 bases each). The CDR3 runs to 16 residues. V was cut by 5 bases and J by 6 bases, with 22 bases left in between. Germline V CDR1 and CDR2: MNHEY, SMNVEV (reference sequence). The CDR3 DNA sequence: TGTGCCAGCAGTCTCGGGGGCTCCCAGCAGAGTAAGACCCAGTACTTC. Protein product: CASSLGGSQQSKTQYF.

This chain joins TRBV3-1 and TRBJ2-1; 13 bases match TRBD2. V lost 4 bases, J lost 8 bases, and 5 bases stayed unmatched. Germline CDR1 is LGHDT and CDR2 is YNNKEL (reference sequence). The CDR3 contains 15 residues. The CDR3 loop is CASSRGTSGEYEQFF. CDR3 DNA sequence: TGTGCCAGCAGCCGCGGGACTAGCGGGGAATATGAGCAGTTCTTC.

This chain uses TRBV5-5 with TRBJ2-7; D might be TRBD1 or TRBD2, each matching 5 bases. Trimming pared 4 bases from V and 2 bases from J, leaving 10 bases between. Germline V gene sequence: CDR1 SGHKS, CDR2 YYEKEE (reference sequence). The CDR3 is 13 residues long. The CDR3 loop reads CASSPRDPYEQYF. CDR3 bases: TGTGCCAGCAGCCCCCGGGACCCCTACGAGCAGTACTTC.

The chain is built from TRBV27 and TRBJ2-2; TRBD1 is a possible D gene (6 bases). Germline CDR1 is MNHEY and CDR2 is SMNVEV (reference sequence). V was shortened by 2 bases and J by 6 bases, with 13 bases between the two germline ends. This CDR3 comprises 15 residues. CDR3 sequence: CASSLAGVYAGELFF. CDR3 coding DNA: TGTGCCAGCAGTTTAGCAGGGGTGTATGCCGGGGAGCTGTTTTTT.

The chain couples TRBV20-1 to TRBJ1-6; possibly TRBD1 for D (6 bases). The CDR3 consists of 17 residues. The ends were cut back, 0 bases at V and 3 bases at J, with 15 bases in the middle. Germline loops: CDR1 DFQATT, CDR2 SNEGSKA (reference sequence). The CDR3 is CSARDLKTGIYNSPLHF. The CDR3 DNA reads TGCAGTGCTAGAGATCTAAAGACAGGCATCTATAATTCACCCCTCCACTTT.

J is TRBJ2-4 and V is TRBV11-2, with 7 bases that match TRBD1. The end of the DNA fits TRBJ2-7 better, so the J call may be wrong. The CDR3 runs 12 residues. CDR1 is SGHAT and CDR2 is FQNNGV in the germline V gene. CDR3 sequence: CASSPGTDEQYF. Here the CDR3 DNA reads TGTGCCAGCAGCCCAGGGACAGACGAGCAGTACTTC.

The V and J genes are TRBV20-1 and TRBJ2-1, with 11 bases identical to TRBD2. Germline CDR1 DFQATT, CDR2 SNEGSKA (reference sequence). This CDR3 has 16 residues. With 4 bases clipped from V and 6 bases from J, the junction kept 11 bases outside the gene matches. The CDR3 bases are TGCAGTGCTACTGGGACTAGCGGAGGCCGTAGCAATGAGCAGTTCTTC. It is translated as CSATGTSGGRSNEQFF.

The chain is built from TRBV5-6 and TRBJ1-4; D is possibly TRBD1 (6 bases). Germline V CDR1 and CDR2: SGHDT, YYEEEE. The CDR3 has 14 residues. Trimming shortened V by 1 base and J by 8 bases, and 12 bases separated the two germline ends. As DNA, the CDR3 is TGTGCCAGCAGCTTGCGGGGGGCAGGAGAAAAACTGTTTTTT. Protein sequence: CASSLRGAGEKLFF.

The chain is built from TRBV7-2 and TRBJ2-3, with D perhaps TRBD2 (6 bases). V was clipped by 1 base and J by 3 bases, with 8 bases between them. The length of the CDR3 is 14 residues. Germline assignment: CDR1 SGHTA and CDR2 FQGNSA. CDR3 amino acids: CASSLDAGTDTQYF. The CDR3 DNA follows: TGTGCCAGCAGCTTAGATGCGGGAACAGATACGCAGTATTTT.